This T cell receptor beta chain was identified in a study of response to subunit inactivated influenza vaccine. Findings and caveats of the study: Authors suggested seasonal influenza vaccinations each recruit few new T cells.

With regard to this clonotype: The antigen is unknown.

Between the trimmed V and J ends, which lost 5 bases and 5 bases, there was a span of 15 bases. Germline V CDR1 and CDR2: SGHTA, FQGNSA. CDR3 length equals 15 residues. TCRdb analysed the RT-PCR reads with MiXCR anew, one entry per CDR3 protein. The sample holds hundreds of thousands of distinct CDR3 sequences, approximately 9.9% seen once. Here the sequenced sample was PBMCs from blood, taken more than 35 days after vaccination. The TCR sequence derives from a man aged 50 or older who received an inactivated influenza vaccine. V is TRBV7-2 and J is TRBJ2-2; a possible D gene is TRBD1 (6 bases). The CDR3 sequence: CASSARTVGTGELFF. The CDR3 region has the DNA TGTGCCAGCAGCGCAAGGACAGTTGGAACCGGGGAGCTGTTTTTT.